Listed here are 29 T cell receptor beta chains from one sample, sequenced in a study of regulatory T cells in long-lasting Graves disease. Regarding time point: newly diagnosed GD, antithyroid drugs for less than 3 months. From PBMCs, RNA was extracted and then used to make the TCR library. Sequencing libraries for TCR beta were prepared with iRepertoire HTBI primers and Arm-PCR of CDR3 regions. From the multiplex PCR reads, TCRdb called clonotypes with MiXCR, one entry per CDR3 protein. The sample shows under 500,000 distinct CDR3 sequences, approximately 16% of them seen only once. These data also formed part of another study, on T cells in Graves' hyperthyroidism and ophthalmopathy.

The sequencing used peripheral blood mononuclear cells (PBMCs), collected at new diagnosis, from a patient treated with antithyroid drugs. Receptors were obtained from a young woman with Graves disease.

The gene calls are TRBV7-8 and TRBJ2-5; 8 positions agree with TRBD2. CDR3 length: 17 residues. The V gene's germline CDR1 is SGHVS and CDR2 FQNEAQ. The junction had 13 bases not matched to a gene; V was cut back by 2 bases and J by 5 bases. CDR3 DNA: TGTGCCAGCAGCTTATGGGGGCGGGAGGTGAGATACGAGACCCAGTACTTC. This translates into CASSLWGREVRYETQYF.

Many counts were recorded for this clonotype. This chain joins TRBV10-3 and TRBJ2-7; 14 positions agree with TRBD2. The germline V gene encodes CDR1 ENHRY and CDR2 SYGVKD. V lost 5 bases and J lost 0; bases outside the gene matches: 3. This CDR3 comprises 16 residues. The CDR3 nucleotides read TGTGCCATCAGTCGACTAGCGGGGGGGAGCTCCTACGAGCAGTACTTC. Translating gives CAISRLAGGSSYEQYF.

This clonotype was found many times. The chain combines TRBV5-1 with TRBJ2-3; unclear D gene. There are 15 residues in the CDR3. Trimming left V 6 bases short and J 0 bases short, with 14 bases between. Germline CDR1 is SGHRS and CDR2 is YFSETQ. CDR3 loop: CASTSQWGSTDTQYF. The CDR3, as DNA: TGCGCCAGCACCTCCCAATGGGGAAGCACAGATACGCAGTATTTT.

V and J are TRBV11-2 and TRBJ1-4; weak D call: TRBD1 (6 bases). The CDR3 is made up of 15 amino acids. Germline CDR1 SGHAT, CDR2 FQNNGV. Trimming took 5 bases from V and 4 from J, leaving 14 bases between them. The CDR3 bases are TGTGCCAGCAGCCCAGGGGCAGCCTTTAATGAAAAACTGTTTTTT. It is translated as CASSPGAAFNEKLFF.

V usage is TRBV12-3 or TRBV12-4 and J usage is TRBJ1-3; TRBD1 is a possible D gene (6 bases). The CDR3 has 15 amino acids. The V end was cut by 5 bases, the J end by 0 bases, with 11 bases between. Written as DNA, the CDR3 is TGTGCCAGCAGTGAAGGACAGCCCTCTGGAAACACCATATATTTT. The encoded protein is CASSEGQPSGNTIYF.

Only a few counts were recorded for this clonotype. The chain has TRBV20-1 and TRBJ1-2; D uncertain. V lost 3 bases and J lost 0, with 20 bases in between. CDR1 and CDR2 (germline): DFQATT, SNEGSKA (reference sequence). CDR3 length equals 17 residues. CDR3 nucleotide sequence: TGCAGTGCTAGTTCTCAAGGGAACCCAAGCTCTAACTATGGCTACACCTTC. Its translation: CSASSQGNPSSNYGYTF.

V gene TRBV27 combines with J gene TRBJ2-7; no clear D gene. This CDR3 region has 13 residues. Trimming pared 8 bases from V and 3 bases from J, leaving 14 bases between. Per germline, CDR1 MNHEY and CDR2 SMNVEV (reference sequence). CDR3 residues: CASSLTAGYEQYF. The CDR3 DNA reads TGTGCCAGCTCCCTAACGGCAGGCTACGAGCAGTACTTC.

In regard to this clonotype: A much larger clone differs by one base, so this may be a read error. The conserved phenylalanine or tryptophan is not found at the CDR3 terminus, so this likely reflects a read error. The chain carries TRBV3-1 and TRBJ2-1, with 7 nucleotides matching TRBD2. The CDR3 is made up of 15 amino acids. J lost 4 bases, V lost 5 bases, and 8 bases had no gene match. Looked up from germline, CDR1 is LGHDT and CDR2 is YNNKEL (reference sequence). Written as DNA, the CDR3 is TGTGCCAGCAGCAGATTCAGCGGGGCATACAATGAGCAGTTCTCC. Encoded protein: CASSRFSGAYNEQFS.

V and J are TRBV20-1 and TRBJ2-1; D tentatively fits TRBD1 or TRBD2 (5 bases each). CDR1 and CDR2 from the germline V gene are DFQATT and SNEGSKA (reference sequence). There are 14 residues in the CDR3. V was pared by 5 bases and J by 2 bases, with 13 bases between. The CDR3 nucleotides read TGCAGTGCTCCTCGGGGACCACCCTACAATGAGCAGTTCTTC. Residues: CSAPRGPPYNEQFF.

The chain employs TRBV11-1 and TRBJ1-4; the D gene is possibly TRBD1 (5 bases). V gave up 2 bases and J gave up 7 bases, with 17 bases separating them. The CDR3 is 16 residues long. Germline V gives CDR1 SGHAT, CDR2 FQDESV (reference sequence). The CDR3 loop reads CASSLRGDPIGEKLFF. Written as DNA, the CDR3 is TGTGCCAGCAGCTTAAGGGGCGACCCCATCGGTGAAAAACTGTTTTTT.

At least ten counts were recorded for this clonotype. V is TRBV24-1 and J is TRBJ2-1, with 7 bases identical to TRBD2. The CDR3 is 15 amino acids. The germline V gene encodes CDR1 KGHDR and CDR2 SFDVKD. The trim removed 3 bases at V and 8 bases at J, leaving 9 bases unmatched. The CDR3 sequence is CATSDPKAGSDEQFF. The DNA for the CDR3 is TGTGCCACCAGTGATCCCAAAGCGGGGTCCGATGAGCAGTTCTTC.

This clonotype was found a few times. The V and J genes are TRBV20-1 and TRBJ2-7; D assignment may be TRBD1 or TRBD2 (5 bases each). The CDR3 totals 14 residues. Per the germline V gene, CDR1 is DFQATT and CDR2 is SNEGSKA (reference sequence). V lost 1 base and J 4 bases, leaving 14 bases between the germline ends. The DNA of the CDR3 is TGCAGTGCTAGAGGGGACGACGCTTCTTACGAGCAGTACTTC. Protein sequence: CSARGDDASYEQYF.

This clonotype was recorded at least ten times. The genes are TRBV5-1 and TRBJ2-5; TRBD2 agrees at 7 bases. V was pared by 6 bases and J by 2 bases, with 4 bases of the junction left unmatched. From germline, CDR1 is SGHRS and CDR2 YFSETQ. CDR3 length: 13 residues. CDR3 in DNA: TGCGCCAGCAACCCTAGCGGACAAGAGACCCAGTACTTC. This sequence encodes CASNPSGQETQYF. Full variable domain (outside the CDR3, taken from reference TRBV5-1 and TRBJ2-5): KAGVTQTPRYLIKTRGQQVTLSCSPISGHRSVSWYQQTPGQGLQFLFEYFSETQRNKGNFPGRFSGRQFSNSRSEMNVSTLELGDSALYLCASNPSGQETQYFGPGTRLLVL.

Many counts were recorded for this clonotype. The J gene is TRBJ2-1, the V gene TRBV7-9, with 7 bases lining up with TRBD2. Germline assignment: CDR1 SEHNR and CDR2 FQNEAQ (reference sequence). Germline trimming cut 5 bases from V and 4 bases from J; bases unmatched to any gene: 5. The CDR3 runs 14 residues. DNA for the CDR3: TGTGCCAGCAGCCCGATGGGACTATACAATGAGCAGTTCTTC. Translation: CASSPMGLYNEQFF.

This clonotype was picked up many times. In DNA form, the CDR3 reads TGCAGTGCTAAAGGGGAAAGTTCTAGCACAGATACGCAGTATTTT. It specifies CSAKGESSSTDTQYF. The gene calls are TRBV20-1 and TRBJ2-3; perhaps TRBD1 as D (5 bases). Trimming removed 4 bases from V and 0 bases from J, with 14 bases in between. This CDR3 is built from 15 residues. Germline-derived CDR1 and CDR2 are DFQATT and SNEGSKA (reference sequence).

This clonotype was found a few times. The chain joins TRBV19 to TRBJ1-1; no clear D gene. CDR3 size: 13 residues. The ends were cut back, 10 bases at V and 2 bases at J, with 14 bases in the middle. Looked up from germline, CDR1 is LNHDA and CDR2 is SQIVND (reference sequence). The CDR3 region has the DNA TGTGCCACCCGCCCTCCAGGAAACACTGAAGCTTTCTTT. This encodes CATRPPGNTEAFF.

This clonotype was seen many times. This sequence joins TRBV20-1 and TRBJ2-5; D is undetermined. With 5 bases removed from V and 4 bases from J, the gap between germline ends came to 11 bases. Germline V gene sequence: CDR1 DFQATT, CDR2 SNEGSKA (reference sequence). This CDR3 has 12 residues. The DNA for the CDR3 is TGCAGTGCTCCTTCCCGGTTAGAGACCCAGTACTTC. This sequence encodes CSAPSRLETQYF.

The table lists this clonotype with many counts. This could be a read error, since a much larger clone is one nucleotide away. This rearrangement joins TRBV7-8 to TRBJ2-7; TRBD1 matches at 7 bases. CDR3 size: 16 residues. CDR1 SGHVS and CDR2 FQNEAQ come from the germline V gene. CDR3 loop: CASSHPSGTVAYEQCF. CDR3 DNA: TGTGCCAGCAGCCACCCTTCCGGGACAGTCGCCTACGAGCAGTGCTTC. The entire variable domain, with the rest obtained from reference TRBV7-8 and TRBJ2-7, is as follows: GAGVSQSPRYKVAKRGQDVALRCDPISGHVSLFWYQQALGQGPEFLTYFQNEAQLDKSGLPSDRFFAERPEGSVSTLKIQRTQQEDSAVYLCASSHPSGTVAYEQCFGPGTRLTVT.

This rearrangement joins TRBV6-1 to TRBJ2-7; 8 nucleotides match TRBD1. Germline V CDR1 and CDR2: MNHNS, SASEGT. The CDR3 covers 15 residues. The ends lost 6 bases at V and 0 bases at J; junction bases unmatched: 7. CDR3 amino acids: CASRAGQVNSYEQYF. CDR3 coding DNA: TGTGCCAGCAGGGCGGGACAGGTGAACTCCTACGAGCAGTACTTC.

Points on this clonotype: With only one base between it and a far larger clone, this is likely a read error. The chain employs TRBV6-2 or TRBV6-3 and TRBJ2-7, with D possibly matching TRBD1 (5 bases). V was clipped by 5 bases and J by 7 bases, with 15 bases between them. CDR1 and CDR2 (germline): MNHEY, SVGEGT. CDR3 length equals 13 residues. The CDR3 sequence is CASSRGGYNEQYF. The CDR3 nucleotides are TGTGCCAGCAGTAGGGGTGGTTACAATGAGCAGTACTTC.

This clonotype was observed at least ten times. The chain is built from TRBV20-1 and TRBJ2-7; a weak D match, TRBD1 (5 bases). Germline CDR1 is DFQATT and CDR2 is SNEGSKA (reference sequence). CDR3 length: 12 residues. V lost 1 base to trimming and J lost 4 bases, with 8 bases between them. CDR3 coding DNA: TGCAGTGCTAGAGTACAGGCATACGAGCAGTACTTC. Translated: CSARVQAYEQYF.

CDR3 coding DNA: TGCAGTGCTAGACCTAACCCGTGGCGGCTAGCGGGAGTTGGTGAGCAGTTCTTC. It codes for CSARPNPWRLAGVGEQFF. The V call is TRBV20-1, the J call TRBJ2-1; 10 nucleotides align to TRBD2. The CDR3 spans 18 residues. The germline CDR1 and CDR2 sequences are DFQATT and SNEGSKA (reference sequence). J lost 9 bases, V lost 2 bases, and 19 bases had no gene match.

The chain joins TRBV28 to TRBJ2-3; TRBD1 aligns across 9 bases. V shed 5 bases and J 4 bases; nucleotides not matched to a gene: 7. Germline CDR1 MDHEN, CDR2 SYDVKM. The CDR3 consists of 15 residues. The CDR3, as DNA: TGTGCCAGCAGTAGGCCCAGACAGGGGGCAGATACGCAGTATTTT. Protein sequence: CASSRPRQGADTQYF.

This chain links TRBV7-6 with TRBJ2-3; 8 nucleotides match TRBD2. CDR3 size: 13 residues. The V gene's germline CDR1 is SGHVS and CDR2 FNYEAQ. V was pared by 7 bases and J by 4 bases, with 4 bases of the junction left unmatched. Here the CDR3 reads CASNGGGPDTQYF. DNA for the CDR3: TGTGCCAGCAACGGGGGGGGACCAGATACGCAGTATTTT.

This chain uses TRBV29-1 with TRBJ2-3, with D possibly TRBD2 on 6 matching bases. This CDR3 comprises 11 residues. CDR1 and CDR2 from the germline V gene are SQVTM and ANQGSEA. DNA for the CDR3: TGCAGTGGAGGGGACACAGATACGCAGTATTTT. This encodes CSGGDTDTQYF.

This clonotype appeared many times. The chain joins TRBV11-2 to TRBJ2-7; D is ambiguous. The germline V gene encodes CDR1 SGHAT and CDR2 FQNNGV. The CDR3 has 12 amino acids. V was clipped by 5 bases and J by 2 bases, with 7 bases between them. CDR3 coding DNA: TGTGCCAGCAGCCGAACACCCTACGAGCAGTACTTC. As protein: CASSRTPYEQYF.

The chain joins TRBV27 to TRBJ2-1; 13 bases map to TRBD2. V lost 5 bases and J lost 2; bases outside the gene matches: 6. The CDR3 is 17 amino acids. CDR1 is MNHEY, CDR2 SMNVEV, per germline (reference sequence). CDR3 sequence (DNA): TGTGCCAGCAGTGGGGGGGGGACTAGCGGGGCCTACAATGAGCAGTTCTTC. Protein product: CASSGGGTSGAYNEQFF.

The chain links TRBV19 to TRBJ2-7; TRBD2 might be the D (6 bases). V was shortened by 5 bases and J by 3 bases, with 20 bases between the two germline ends. Per germline, CDR1 LNHDA and CDR2 SQIVND (reference sequence). CDR3 length: 16 amino acids. The CDR3 nucleotides read TGTGCCAGTAGTCTATCCTTGGGAGGTTTGTACTACGAGCAGTACTTC. As protein: CASSLSLGGLYYEQYF.

CDR3 region: CAISLGLAGDNEQFF. The CDR3, as DNA: TGTGCCATCAGTTTGGGACTAGCGGGAGACAATGAGCAGTTCTTC. The J gene is TRBJ2-1, the V gene TRBV10-3; 14 nucleotides align to TRBD2. The CDR3 covers 15 residues. Germline V gives CDR1 ENHRY, CDR2 SYGVKD. V was pared by 5 bases and J by 5 bases, with 2 bases of the junction left unmatched.